This T cell receptor beta chain originates from a study of CD8+CD57+ T cells in acquired aplastic anemia. Study in general: The average for DNA from sorted CD4+ and CD8+ cells was around 3.5 ug. Whole-study findings and limits: Patient and control CD8+ Simpson's diversity was not significantly different. Overlap between patients and controls comprised roughly 28 CD8+ CDR3 sequences.

The ends lost 2 bases at V and 6 bases at J; junction bases unmatched: 4. Germline V CDR1 and CDR2: SGDLS, YYNGEE. CDR3 length equals 15 residues. For this clonotype: Antigen unknown.

Using genomic DNA as the template, TCR beta VDJ and CDR3 profiling was carried out. TCRdb analysed the reads with MiXCR anew, one entry per CDR3 protein. Here the sample spans approximately 270,000 distinct CDR3 sequences, around 60% being singletons. The V and J genes are TRBV9 and TRBJ2-1; 11 nucleotides line up with TRBD2. The clonotype was recovered from a human donor with severe aplastic anemia or a healthy control (not recorded which). Specimen: sorted CD4+, CD8+, or CD8+CD57+ T cells (not recorded which) from PBMCs. The CDR3 sequence is CASSVTSGGSNEQFF. The CDR3 bases are TGTGCCAGCAGCGTTACTAGCGGGGGTTCCAATGAGCAGTTCTTC.